This T cell receptor (beta chain) was identified during a study of cytotoxic CD8 clonotypes in ibrutinib-treated CLL. Across the study: Collecting the response samples happened after a median 12 months of treatment, with a range of 6 to 36.

Sequenced by immunoSEQ multiplex PCR; TCRdb stores in-frame clones only, minus some. The data contain about 35,000 clones, approximately 45% of them singletons. Germline CDR1 reads MDHEN; CDR2 reads SYDVKM. CDR3 length: 15 amino acids. V lost 6 bases to trimming and J lost 0 bases, with 12 bases between them. This clone was counted between two and nine times. The source material was PBMCs, sampled before ibrutinib treatment. This TCR was sampled from a human donor with chronic lymphocytic leukemia. This chain uses TRBV28 with TRBJ2-4; no reliable D call. The CDR3 DNA reads as TGTGCCAGCAGCCGAGGCACAGTAGCCAAAAACATTCAGTACTTC. Translating gives CASSRGTVAKNIQYF.